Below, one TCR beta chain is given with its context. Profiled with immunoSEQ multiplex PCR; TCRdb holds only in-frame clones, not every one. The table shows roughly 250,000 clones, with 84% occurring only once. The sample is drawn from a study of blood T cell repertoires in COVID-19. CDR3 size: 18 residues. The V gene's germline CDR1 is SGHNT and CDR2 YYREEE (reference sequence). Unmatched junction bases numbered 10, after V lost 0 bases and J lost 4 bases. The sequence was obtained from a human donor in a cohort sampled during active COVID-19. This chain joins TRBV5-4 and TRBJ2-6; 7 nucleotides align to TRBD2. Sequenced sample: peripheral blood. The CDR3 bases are TGTGCCAGCAGCTTGGGGGGACCGGGGGGAACCGGGGCCAACGTCCTGACTTTC. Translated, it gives CASSLGGPGGTGANVLTF.